What follows is one T cell receptor beta chain and its context. The antigen remains unidentified. This entry belongs to a study of T cell responses to AZD1222 COVID-19 vaccine. General observations from the study: The peak T cell response came first, and repertoires were sampled only after it. Most donors were white British, females outnumbered males, and clonal diversity was possibly underestimated.

Generated by immunoSEQ multiplex PCR, the TCRdb table keeps only in-frame clones and is missing some. The sample lists 95,000 to 150,000 clones, roughly 90% occurring once. This specimen was peripheral blood, taken on day 0 of AZD1222 vaccination. The receptor was isolated from an adult in good health.

In DNA, the CDR3 is TGTGCCAGCAGCGTAGTTGGGGCTAGGGACACTGAAGCTTTCTTT. Translated, it gives CASSVVGARDTEAFF. This chain links TRBV9 with TRBJ1-1, with TRBD1 as a possible D gene (5 bases). Germline V gives CDR1 SGDLS, CDR2 YYNGEE. Trimming left V 0 bases short and J 3 bases short, with 12 bases between. This CDR3 spans 15 amino acids.